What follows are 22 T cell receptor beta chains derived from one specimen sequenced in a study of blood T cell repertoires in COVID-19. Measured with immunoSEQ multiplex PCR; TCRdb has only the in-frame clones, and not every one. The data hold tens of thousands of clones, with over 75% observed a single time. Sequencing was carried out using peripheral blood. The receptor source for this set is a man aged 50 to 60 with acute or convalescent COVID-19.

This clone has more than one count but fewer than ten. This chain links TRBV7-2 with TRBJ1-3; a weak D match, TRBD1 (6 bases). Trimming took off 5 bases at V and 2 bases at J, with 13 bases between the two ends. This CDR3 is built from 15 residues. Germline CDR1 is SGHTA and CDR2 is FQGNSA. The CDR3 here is CASSPSPGAGNTIYF. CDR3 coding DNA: TGTGCCAGCAGCCCAAGCCCAGGGGCTGGAAACACCATATATTTT.

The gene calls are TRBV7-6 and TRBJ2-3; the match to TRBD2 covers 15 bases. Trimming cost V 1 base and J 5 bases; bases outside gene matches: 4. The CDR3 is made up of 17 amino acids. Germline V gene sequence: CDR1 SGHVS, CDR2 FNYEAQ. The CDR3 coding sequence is TGTGCCAGCAGCTTAGGGGGACTAGCGGGAGGAAGAGATACGCAGTATTTT. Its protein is CASSLGGLAGGRDTQYF.

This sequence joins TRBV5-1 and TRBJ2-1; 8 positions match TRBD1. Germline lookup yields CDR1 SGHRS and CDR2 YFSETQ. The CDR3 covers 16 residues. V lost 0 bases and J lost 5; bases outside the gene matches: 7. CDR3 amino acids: CASSLARGTGNNEQFF. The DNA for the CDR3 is TGCGCCAGCAGCTTGGCCAGGGGGACAGGTAACAATGAGCAGTTCTTC.

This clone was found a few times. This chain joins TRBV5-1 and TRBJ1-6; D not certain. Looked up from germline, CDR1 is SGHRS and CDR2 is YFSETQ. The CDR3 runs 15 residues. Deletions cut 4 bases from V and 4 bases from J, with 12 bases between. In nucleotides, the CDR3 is TGCGCCAGCAGCGTCGGGATGGGGTATAATTCACCCCTCCACTTT. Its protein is CASSVGMGYNSPLHF.

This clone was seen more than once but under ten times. CDR3 in amino acids: CASSFRTGYISGANVLTF. The CDR3 DNA is TGTGCCAGCTCATTCCGGACAGGGTATATATCTGGGGCCAACGTCCTGACTTTC. The chain recombines TRBV18 with TRBJ2-6; 8 bases align to TRBD1. This CDR3 is 18 amino acids long. V dropped 5 bases and J dropped 1; count of bases not matched to a gene: 10. Germline-derived CDR1 and CDR2 are KGHSH and LQKENI.

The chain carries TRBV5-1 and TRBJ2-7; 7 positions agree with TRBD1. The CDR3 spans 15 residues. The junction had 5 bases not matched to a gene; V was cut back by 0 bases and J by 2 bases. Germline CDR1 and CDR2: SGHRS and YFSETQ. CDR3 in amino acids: CASSLGQGLTYEQYF. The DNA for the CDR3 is TGCGCCAGCAGCTTGGGACAGGGTCTAACCTACGAGCAGTACTTC.

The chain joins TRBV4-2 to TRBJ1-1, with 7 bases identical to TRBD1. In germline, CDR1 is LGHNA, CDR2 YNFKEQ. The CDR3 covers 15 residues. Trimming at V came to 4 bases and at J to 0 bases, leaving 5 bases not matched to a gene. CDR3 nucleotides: TGTGCCAGCAGCCCATGGGGGACAGTGAACACTGAAGCTTTCTTT. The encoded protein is CASSPWGTVNTEAFF.

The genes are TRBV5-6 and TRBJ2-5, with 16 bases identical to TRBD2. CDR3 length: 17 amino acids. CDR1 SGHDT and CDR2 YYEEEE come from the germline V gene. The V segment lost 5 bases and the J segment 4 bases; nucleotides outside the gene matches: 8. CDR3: CASRQGLAGGGGETQYF. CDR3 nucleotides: TGTGCCAGCAGGCAGGGACTAGCGGGAGGGGGTGGAGAGACCCAGTACTTC.

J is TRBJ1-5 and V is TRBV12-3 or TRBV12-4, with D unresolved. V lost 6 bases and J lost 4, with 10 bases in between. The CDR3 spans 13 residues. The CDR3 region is CASRREGNQPQHF. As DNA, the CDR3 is TGTGCCAGCAGAAGGGAGGGAAATCAGCCCCAGCATTTT.

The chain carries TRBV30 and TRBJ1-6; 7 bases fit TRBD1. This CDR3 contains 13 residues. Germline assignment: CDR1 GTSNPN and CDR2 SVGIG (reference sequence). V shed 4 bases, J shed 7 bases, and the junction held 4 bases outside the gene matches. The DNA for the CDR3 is TGTGCCTGGAAAACAGGGGAGAATTCACCCCTCCACTTT. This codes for CAWKTGENSPLHF.

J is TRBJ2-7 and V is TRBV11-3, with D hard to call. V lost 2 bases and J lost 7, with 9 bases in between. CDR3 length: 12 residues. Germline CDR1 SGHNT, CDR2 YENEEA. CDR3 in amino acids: CASSLMAGEQYF. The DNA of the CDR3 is TGTGCCAGCAGCTTAATGGCCGGGGAGCAGTACTTC.

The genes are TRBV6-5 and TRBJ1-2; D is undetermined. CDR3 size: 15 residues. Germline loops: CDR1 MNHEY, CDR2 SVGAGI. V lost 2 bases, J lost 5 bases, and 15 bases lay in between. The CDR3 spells CASSYAQTSSYGYTF. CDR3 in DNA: TGTGCCAGCAGTTACGCCCAAACATCATCTTATGGCTACACCTTC.

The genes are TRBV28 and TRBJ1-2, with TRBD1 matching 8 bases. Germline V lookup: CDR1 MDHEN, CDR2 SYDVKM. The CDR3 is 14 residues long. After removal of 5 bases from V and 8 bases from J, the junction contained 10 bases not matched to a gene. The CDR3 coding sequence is TGTGCCAGCAGTCCGCGGACAGGGTTGGCAGGCTACACCTTC. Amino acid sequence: CASSPRTGLAGYTF.

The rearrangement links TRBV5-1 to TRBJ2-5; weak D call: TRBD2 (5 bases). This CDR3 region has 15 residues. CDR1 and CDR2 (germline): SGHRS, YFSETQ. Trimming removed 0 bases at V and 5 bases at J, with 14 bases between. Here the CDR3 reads CASSLEDSGMETQYF. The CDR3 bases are TGCGCCAGCAGCTTGGAGGACTCGGGGATGGAGACCCAGTACTTC.

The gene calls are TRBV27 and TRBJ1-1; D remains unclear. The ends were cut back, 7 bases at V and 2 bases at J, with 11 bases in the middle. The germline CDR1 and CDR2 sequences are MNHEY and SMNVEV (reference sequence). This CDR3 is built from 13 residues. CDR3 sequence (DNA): TGTGCCAGCAACGGCCAGGCAAACACTGAAGCTTTCTTT. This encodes CASNGQANTEAFF.

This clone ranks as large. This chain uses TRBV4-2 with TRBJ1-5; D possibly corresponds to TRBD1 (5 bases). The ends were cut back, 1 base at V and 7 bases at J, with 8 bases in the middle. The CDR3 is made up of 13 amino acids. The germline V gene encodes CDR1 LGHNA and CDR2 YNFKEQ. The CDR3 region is CASSQVSGQPQHF. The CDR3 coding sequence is TGTGCCAGCAGCCAAGTTTCAGGGCAGCCCCAGCATTTT.

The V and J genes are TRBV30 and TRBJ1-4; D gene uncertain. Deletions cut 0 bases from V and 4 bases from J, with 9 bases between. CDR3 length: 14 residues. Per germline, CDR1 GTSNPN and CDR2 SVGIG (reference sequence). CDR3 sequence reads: CAWSVNSFNEKLFF. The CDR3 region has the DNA TGTGCCTGGAGTGTTAACTCATTTAATGAAAAACTGTTTTTT.

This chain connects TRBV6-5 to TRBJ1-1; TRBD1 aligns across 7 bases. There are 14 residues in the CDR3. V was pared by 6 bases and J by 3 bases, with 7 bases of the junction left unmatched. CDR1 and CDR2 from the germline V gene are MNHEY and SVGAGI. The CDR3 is CASSPGQKYTEAFF. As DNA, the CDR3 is TGTGCCAGCAGCCCGGGACAGAAGTACACTGAAGCTTTCTTT.

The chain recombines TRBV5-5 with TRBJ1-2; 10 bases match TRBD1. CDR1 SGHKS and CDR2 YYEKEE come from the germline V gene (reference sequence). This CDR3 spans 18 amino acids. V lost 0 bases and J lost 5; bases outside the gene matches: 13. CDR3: CASSLVGTGASLEYGYTF. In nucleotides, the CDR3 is TGTGCCAGCAGCTTGGTCGGGACAGGGGCCTCCTTGGAATATGGCTACACCTTC.

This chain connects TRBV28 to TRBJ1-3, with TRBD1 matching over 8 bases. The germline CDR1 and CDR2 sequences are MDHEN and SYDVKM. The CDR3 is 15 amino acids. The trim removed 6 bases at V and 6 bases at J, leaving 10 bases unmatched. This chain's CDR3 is CASSSPGGSVNTIYF. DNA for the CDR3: TGTGCCAGCAGCTCCCCAGGGGGCAGTGTAAACACCATATATTTT.

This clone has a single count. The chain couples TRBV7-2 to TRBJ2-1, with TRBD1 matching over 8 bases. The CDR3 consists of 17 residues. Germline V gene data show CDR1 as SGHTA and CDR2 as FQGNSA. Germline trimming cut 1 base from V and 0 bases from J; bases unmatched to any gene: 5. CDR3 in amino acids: CASSLGDRRPSYNEQFF. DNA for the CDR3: TGTGCCAGCAGCTTAGGGGACAGGAGACCCTCCTACAATGAGCAGTTCTTC.

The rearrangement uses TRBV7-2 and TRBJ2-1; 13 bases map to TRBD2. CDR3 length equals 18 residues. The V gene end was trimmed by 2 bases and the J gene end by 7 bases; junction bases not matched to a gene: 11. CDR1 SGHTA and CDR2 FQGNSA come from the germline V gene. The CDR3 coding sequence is TGTGCCAGCAGCTTAAGGGCTACCGGACTAGCGGGGGAGAATGAGCAGTTCTTC. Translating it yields CASSLRATGLAGENEQFF. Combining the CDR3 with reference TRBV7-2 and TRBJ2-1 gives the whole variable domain GAGVSQSPSNKVTEKGKDVELRCDPISGHTALYWYRQSLGQGLEFLIYFQGNSAPDKSGLPSDRFSAERTGGSVSTLTIQRTQQEDSAVYLCASSLRATGLAGENEQFFGPGTRLTVL.